The entry below describes one TCR beta chain. This sample is part of a study of cytotoxic CD8 clonotypes in ibrutinib-treated CLL. About the study: After treatment lasting a median approximately 11 months, range 6 to 36, response samples were collected.

The length of the CDR3 is 15 residues. With V trimmed by 6 bases and J by 2 bases, 7 bases remained unmatched. Germline CDR1 MNHEY, CDR2 SVGAGI. Clones were read by immunoSEQ multiplex PCR, and TCRdb kept only the in-frame ones, dropping some. The data hold about 57,000 clones, with over 55% observed a single time. The chain links TRBV6-5 to TRBJ1-5; 7 bases fit TRBD1. The receptor was isolated from a human donor with chronic lymphocytic leukemia. Sequenced here: PBMCs, sampled after 24 months of ibrutinib treatment. The CDR3 loop is CASSSTGLGNQPQHF. The CDR3 DNA is TGTGCCAGCAGCTCGACAGGGCTGGGCAATCAGCCCCAGCATTTT.